These T cell receptor beta chains were read from a single sample in a study of regulatory T cells in long-lasting Graves disease. TCRdb itself ran the multiplex PCR reads through MiXCR, one entry per CDR3 protein. This table holds about 460,000 distinct CDR3 sequences, approximately 15% found once. These data are also associated with another study on T cells in Graves' hyperthyroidism and ophthalmopathy.

The sample was peripheral blood mononuclear cells (PBMCs), taken at new diagnosis, from a patient treated with antithyroid drugs. These receptors all come from a woman between 50 and 59 years old with Graves disease. The CDR3 runs from the conserved cysteine through the conserved F or W. D genes are given only for firm matches. The size field is filled for only some rows; it gives once, few, many or a size class.

clone_size | j_call | d_call | v_call | cdr3_aa | cdr3_nt
few | TRBJ2-3 | NA | TRBV2 | CASSYPWRRGTDTQYF | TGTGCCAGCAGTTACCCCTGGCGCCGCGGCACAGATACGCAGTATTTT
many | TRBJ2-7 | TRBD2 | TRBV5-5 | CASSLGVGLAYEQYF | TGTGCCAGCAGCTTGGGGGTGGGACTAGCCTACGAGCAGTACTTC
many | TRBJ2-3 | NA | TRBV20-1 | CSASSSLSTDTQYF | TGCAGTGCTAGTAGCAGCCTGAGCACAGATACGCAGTATTTT
NA | TRBJ2-2 | NA | TRBV5-1 | CASSLGAGTYTGELFF | TGCGCCAGCAGCTTGGGTGCGGGGACTTACACCGGGGAGCTGTTTTTT
many | TRBJ2-3 | TRBD1 | TRBV6-2/TRBV6-3 | CASSKTGFTDTQYF | TGTGCCAGCAGCAAGACAGGGTTCACAGATACGCAGTATTTT
many | TRBJ2-3 | TRBD2 | TRBV20-1 | CSARDQCGRALCRTDTQYF | TGCAGTGCTAGAGATCAATGCGGGAGGGCCTTGTGTAGGACAGATACGCAGTATTTT
few | TRBJ1-3 | NA | TRBV28 | CASTLNRGAGNTIYF | TGTGCCAGCACTCTAAACCGAGGGGCAGGAAACACCATATATTTT
many | TRBJ2-5 | NA | TRBV27 | CASSSQAQETQYF | TGTGCCAGCAGTTCCCAAGCCCAAGAGACCCAGTACTTC
few | TRBJ2-1 | NA | TRBV30 | CAWTSTSSYNEQFF | TGTGCCTGGACTAGCACTAGCTCCTACAATGAGCAGTTCTTC
few | TRBJ2-2 | TRBD1 | TRBV4-1 | CASSPRNLDRDYTGELFF | TGCGCCAGCAGCCCCCGAAACTTGGACAGGGATTACACCGGGGAGCTGTTTTTT
NA | TRBJ1-6 | TRBD1 | TRBV27 | CASSTLQGNSPLHF | TGTGCCAGCAGTACGCTACAGGGGAATTCACCCCTCCACTTT
few | TRBJ2-3 | TRBD1 | TRBV4-1 | CASSLGQGVSDTQYF | TGCGCCAGCAGCCTGGGACAGGGGGTCTCAGATACGCAGTATTTT
NA | TRBJ1-4 | NA | TRBV6-1 | CASSRRDMELFF | TGTGCCAGCAGCCGCCGGGACATGGAACTGTTTTTT
many | TRBJ2-7 | TRBD2 | TRBV5-1 | CASKGSSGSQYEQYF | TGCGCCAGCAAAGGGTCGAGCGGGAGTCAGTACGAGCAGTACTTC
many | TRBJ2-7 | NA | TRBV7-9 | CASSPGFTEQYF | TGTGCCAGCAGCCCAGGGTTCACCGAGCAGTACTTC
many | TRBJ1-3 | TRBD1 | TRBV28 | CACGGGPGNTIYF | TGTGCCTGCGGAGGGGGCCCTGGAAACACCATATATTTT
many | TRBJ2-3 | NA | TRBV12-3/TRBV12-4 | CASSLMESDTQYF | TGTGCCAGCAGTTTAATGGAATCCGATACGCAGTATTTT
many | TRBJ2-7 | TRBD2 | TRBV12-3/TRBV12-4 | CASSLDGRARGEQYF | TGTGCCAGCAGTTTAGACGGGAGGGCCAGGGGCGAGCAGTACTTC
many | TRBJ2-7 | NA | TRBV11-2 | CASSLDRGGHEQYF | TGTGCCAGCAGCTTAGACAGGGGGGGCCACGAGCAGTACTTC
NA | TRBJ2-7 | NA | TRBV10-3 | CAIKGWYEQYF | TGTGCCATCAAAGGGTGGTACGAGCAGTACTTC
many | TRBJ2-7 | TRBD1 | TRBV12-3/TRBV12-4 | CASSSRGFYEQYF | TGTGCCAGCAGCTCCAGGGGGTTCTACGAGCAGTACTTC
many | TRBJ1-5 | NA | TRBV29-1 | CSVKWGLNQPQHF | TGCAGCGTCAAGTGGGGGCTTAATCAGCCCCAGCATTTT
NA | TRBJ2-7 | NA | TRBV7-9 | CASSLVWAGQYEQYF | TGTGCCAGCAGCTTAGTCTGGGCGGGACAGTACGAGCAGTACTTC
many | TRBJ2-2 | NA | TRBV7-9 | CASSLPLGTGELFF | TGTGCCAGCAGCTTACCCCTCGGCACCGGGGAGCTGTTTTTT